These 19 T cell receptor beta chains were sequenced from one sample in a study of shared clonotypes between healthy human individuals. Assay used: immunoSEQ multiplex PCR; TCRdb lists only in-frame clones, some missing. The sample includes 2 million to 2.5 million clones, approximately 93% of them seen just once. The source material was naive CD4+ T cells from PBMCs. The subset here: CD45RA+ positively selected. The receptors stem from a man in his late teens or twenties in good health. Some clones in this sample may be carry-over from other donors' samples.

This clone was seen once. The V call is TRBV2, the J call TRBJ2-1, with 11 bases fitting TRBD2. Germline values: CDR1 SNHLY, CDR2 FYNNEI. This CDR3 contains 16 residues. V lost 8 bases to trimming and J lost 12 bases; unmatched junction nucleotides: 18. CDR3 sequence reads: CASAYQLPGLAVGQFF. The CDR3 nucleotides read TGTGCCAGCGCCTACCAATTACCGGGACTAGCGGTGGGGCAGTTCTTC.

The chain recombines TRBV27 with TRBJ2-7; TRBD2 matches at 7 bases. Trimming cost V 7 bases and J 5 bases; bases outside gene matches: 8. CDR1 and CDR2 (germline): MNHEY, SMNVEV (reference sequence). CDR3 size: 13 residues. This CDR3 is CASKFGGRDEQYF. For the CDR3, the DNA is TGTGCCAGCAAGTTTGGCGGGAGAGACGAGCAGTACTTC.

As to this clone: The same CDR3 also results from other DNA sequences found in this sample. This rearrangement joins TRBV6-5 to TRBJ1-3; D remains unclear. The CDR3 loop spans 14 amino acids. V lost 0 bases and J 1 base, leaving 4 bases between the germline ends. Germline V gives CDR1 MNHEY, CDR2 SVGAGI. CDR3 amino acids: CASSYSESGNTIYF. Here the CDR3 DNA reads TGTGCCAGCAGTTACTCGGAGTCTGGAAACACCATATATTTT.

The gene calls are TRBV4-1 and TRBJ2-3, with D possibly TRBD2 on 5 matching bases. The length of the CDR3 is 16 residues. V was shortened by 2 bases and J by 1 base, with 13 bases between the two germline ends. Per the germline V gene, CDR1 is MGHRA and CDR2 is YSYEKL. CDR3 nucleotides: TGCGCCAGCAGCCAACGGGGAGATGGAGGCACAGATACGCAGTATTTT. Translating gives CASSQRGDGGTDTQYF.

This chain uses TRBV7-9 with TRBJ2-6, with D tentatively TRBD2 (5 bases). The CDR3 sequence is 15 residues long. Germline CDR1 reads SEHNR; CDR2 reads FQNEAQ (reference sequence). Trimming cost V 5 bases and J 0 bases, with 8 bases left between them. The CDR3 sequence: CASSPGSSGANVLTF. For the CDR3, the DNA is TGTGCCAGCAGCCCGGGATCCTCTGGGGCCAACGTCCTGACTTTC.

V is TRBV7-3 and J is TRBJ2-1; 7 bases line up with TRBD1. V shed 4 bases and J 2 bases; nucleotides not matched to a gene: 2. Germline-derived CDR1 and CDR2 are SGHTA and FQGTGA. The length of the CDR3 is 14 residues. The CDR3 DNA reads as TGTGCCAGCAGCTCCGACAGGGCCTACAATGAGCAGTTCTTC. Translation: CASSSDRAYNEQFF.

The chain combines TRBV5-4 with TRBJ2-1; D possibly corresponds to TRBD2 (7 bases). With 4 bases removed from V and 2 bases from J, the gap between germline ends came to 25 bases. Germline V gives CDR1 SGHNT, CDR2 YYREEE (reference sequence). The CDR3 loop spans 19 amino acids. Here the CDR3 reads CASSHPWRGPNRPYNEQFF. CDR3 nucleotides: TGTGCCAGCAGCCACCCCTGGCGGGGGCCCAACCGGCCCTACAATGAGCAGTTCTTC.

The chain employs TRBV27 and TRBJ2-1; 9 nucleotides align to TRBD1. Per the germline V gene, CDR1 is MNHEY and CDR2 is SMNVEV (reference sequence). This CDR3 has 16 amino acids. V shed 4 bases and J 4 bases; nucleotides not matched to a gene: 8. CDR3 DNA sequence: TGTGCCAGCAGTTCTCCGGGACAGGGAGTTTACAATGAGCAGTTCTTC. Residues: CASSSPGQGVYNEQFF.

This chain connects TRBV7-9 to TRBJ2-1; no firm D call. The CDR3 contains 17 residues. V lost 0 bases and J 2 bases, leaving 14 bases between the germline ends. Per germline, CDR1 SEHNR and CDR2 FQNEAQ (reference sequence). DNA of the CDR3: TGTGCCAGCAGCTTAGCCCCGGCTGGGCCCCCCTACAATGAGCAGTTCTTC. This encodes CASSLAPAGPPYNEQFF.

J is TRBJ2-1 and V is TRBV2; TRBD1 agrees at 11 bases. J lost 3 bases, V lost 6 bases, and 4 bases had no gene match. Germline V gene lookup returns CDR1 SNHLY and CDR2 FYNNEI. CDR3 size: 15 residues. This CDR3 reads CASRPGQGVYNEQFF. In DNA form, the CDR3 reads TGTGCCAGCAGACCGGGACAGGGGGTCTACAATGAGCAGTTCTTC. The variable domain in full, with the rest retrieved from reference TRBV2 and TRBJ2-1, is EPEVTQTPSHQVTQMGQEVILRCVPISNHLYFYWYRQILGQKVEFLVSFYNNEISEKSEIFDDQFSVERPDGSNFTLKIRSTKLEDSAMYFCASRPGQGVYNEQFFGPGTRLTVL.

The rearrangement links TRBV28 to TRBJ2-7; perhaps TRBD1 as D (5 bases). Trimming took off 1 base at V and 2 bases at J, with 27 bases between the two ends. The CDR3 runs to 20 residues. Germline V gives CDR1 MDHEN, CDR2 SYDVKM. The CDR3 loop reads CASSLYPPTAAAVPPYEQYF. DNA of the CDR3: TGTGCCAGCAGTTTATACCCCCCGACAGCCGCGGCCGTTCCCCCCTACGAGCAGTACTTC.

The chain is built from TRBV5-4 and TRBJ2-1; 16 nucleotides align to TRBD2. This CDR3 spans 16 amino acids. Looked up from germline, CDR1 is SGHNT and CDR2 is YYREEE (reference sequence). Trimming cost V 3 bases and J 8 bases; bases outside gene matches: 5. This CDR3 reads CASSSGTSGRAYEQFF. The CDR3, as DNA: TGTGCCAGCAGCTCGGGGACTAGCGGGAGGGCGTATGAGCAGTTCTTC.

This clone was detected only once. The CDR3 DNA is TGTGCCAGCAGCTACATTAGCGGGAGCTCCTACAATGAGCAGTTCTTC. It yields the protein CASSYISGSSYNEQFF. V is TRBV11-2 and J is TRBJ2-1; 9 bases match TRBD2. Germline V gene sequence: CDR1 SGHAT, CDR2 FQNNGV. The V segment lost 4 bases and the J segment 0 bases; nucleotides outside the gene matches: 4. The CDR3 totals 16 residues.

V and J are TRBV28 and TRBJ1-1; the match to TRBD1 covers 7 bases. Germline V CDR1 and CDR2: MDHEN, SYDVKM. This CDR3 has 15 amino acids. Trimming cost V 2 bases and J 1 base; bases outside gene matches: 4. CDR3 in DNA: TGTGCCAGCAGTTTAAGACAGGGCCCGAACACTGAAGCTTTCTTT. The encoded protein is CASSLRQGPNTEAFF.

The DNA for the CDR3 is TGTGCCAGCAGCCAAAACAGGGCCTCCTACACTGAAGCTTTCTTT. The encoded protein is CASSQNRASYTEAFF. This rearrangement joins TRBV6-6 to TRBJ1-1; the D gene is possibly TRBD1 (6 bases). Between the trimmed V and J ends, which lost 6 bases and 3 bases, there was a span of 17 bases. CDR1 is MNHNY and CDR2 is SVGAGI in the germline V gene (reference sequence). CDR3 length: 15 amino acids.

The rearrangement links TRBV27 to TRBJ1-5, with unresolved D. Per the germline V gene, CDR1 is MNHEY and CDR2 is SMNVEV (reference sequence). The CDR3 totals 15 residues. Trimming cost V 0 bases and J 0 bases, with 6 bases left between them. The CDR3 sequence: CASSLSWNSNQPQHF. The CDR3 nucleotides read TGTGCCAGCAGTTTATCGTGGAATAGCAATCAGCCCCAGCATTTT.

As DNA, the CDR3 is TGTGCCAGCAGTGAAGGGTGGACAGGGGGGAAACATGGCTACACCTTC. Translated, it gives CASSEGWTGGKHGYTF. The V and J genes are TRBV6-1 and TRBJ1-2; 10 nucleotides agree with TRBD1. CDR1 is MNHNS, CDR2 SASEGT, per germline. V was clipped by 1 base and J by 6 bases; unmatched bases: 8. This CDR3 spans 16 amino acids.

The rearrangement joins TRBV9 to TRBJ2-1; no clear D. This CDR3 is 14 amino acids long. V dropped 0 bases and J dropped 5 bases, with 9 bases sitting between them. Germline V gives CDR1 SGDLS, CDR2 YYNGEE. The CDR3 coding sequence is TGTGCCAGCAGCGTAGCTTGGGCAGACAATGAGCAGTTCTTC. Protein product: CASSVAWADNEQFF. Complete variable domain (other parts from reference TRBV9 and TRBJ2-1): DSGVTQTPKHLITATGQRVTLRCSPRSGDLSVYWYQQSLDQGLQFLIQYYNGEERAKGNILERFSAQQFPDLHSELNLSSLELGDSALYFCASSVAWADNEQFFGPGTRLTVL.

V is TRBV5-1 and J is TRBJ2-3; D is unresolved. Deletions cut 3 bases from V and 0 bases from J, with 14 bases between. CDR1 SGHRS and CDR2 YFSETQ come from the germline V gene. There are 16 residues in the CDR3. CDR3 in amino acids: CASSSTKVASTDTQYF. The CDR3 DNA follows: TGCGCCAGCAGCTCAACGAAGGTTGCAAGCACAGATACGCAGTATTTT.